This entry describes one TCR beta chain. Its target is unknown. The sample is drawn from a study of cytomegalovirus exposure and HLA in healthy donors. Amplification used 60 Vbeta primers and 13 Jbeta primers. TCRdb's copy holds only in-frame clones and misses some; the assay was immunoSEQ multiplex PCR. The sample records 150,000 to 250,000 clones, approximately 85% being singletons. With 5 bases clipped from V and 3 bases from J, the junction kept 7 bases outside the gene matches. In germline, CDR1 is MDHEN, CDR2 SYDVKM. This CDR3 region has 16 residues. Study results and caveats: Fewer N-insertions (relative to the roughly 630-donor mean) were reportedly seen in an Asian-associated ancestry cluster in a later analysis.

The sequence was collected from a woman aged 45-65 years in good health and CMV-seronegative. The genes are TRBV28 and TRBJ2-1; TRBD1 matches at 10 bases. Sequencing was done on a sample of PBMCs. CDR3 region: CASSARDRGIYNEQFF. The CDR3, as DNA: TGTGCCAGCAGTGCCCGGGACAGGGGCATCTACAATGAGCAGTTCTTC.